Listed below are T cell receptor beta chains from one sample, sequenced in a study of blood T cell repertoires in COVID-19. Profiled with immunoSEQ multiplex PCR; TCRdb holds only in-frame clones, not every one. Of some 37,000 clones in the sample, 81% were seen once. The sample consisted of peripheral blood. The receptors derive from an elderly man with active or convalescent COVID-19. Each CDR3 is given without its conserved first and last residue.

j_gene: TRBJ1-2
v_gene: TRBV4-3
CDR3aa: ASSQTDRNNGYT

j_gene: TRBJ2-1
v_gene: TRBV5-1
CDR3aa: ASSRGGRDHNEQF

j_gene: TRBJ1-2
v_gene: TRBV5-6
CDR3aa: ASSHYRGVGYGYT

j_gene: TRBJ2-7
v_gene: TRBV5-4
CDR3aa: ASSPGGTGTLYEQY

j_gene: TRBJ1-6
v_gene: TRBV25-1
CDR3aa: ASSENRGNSPLH

j_gene: TRBJ2-7
v_gene: TRBV7-2
CDR3aa: ASSLKAAGGAGIGYEQY

j_gene: TRBJ2-3
v_gene: TRBV5-1
CDR3aa: ASSLFRELGTDTQY

j_gene: TRBJ1-5
v_gene: TRBV27
CDR3aa: ASSPYREGGQPQH

j_gene: TRBJ1-1
v_gene: TRBV7-9
CDR3aa: ASSLGIRGSEAF

j_gene: TRBJ1-2
v_gene: TRBV7-2
CDR3aa: ASSWDSATKIYGYT

j_gene: TRBJ1-4
v_gene: TRBV7-9
CDR3aa: ASSLLGDSATNEKLF

j_gene: TRBJ1-5
v_gene: TRBV5-1
CDR3aa: ASSPGHGNQPQH

j_gene: TRBJ2-7
v_gene: TRBV25-1
CDR3aa: ASSEQGGDEQY

j_gene: TRBJ1-1
v_gene: TRBV20-1
CDR3aa: SASARDTEAF

j_gene: TRBJ2-2
v_gene: TRBV30
CDR3aa: AWSVSAPGELF

j_gene: TRBJ2-2
v_gene: TRBV5-1
CDR3aa: ASSEGVITGELF

j_gene: TRBJ1-6
v_gene: TRBV7-9
CDR3aa: ASSPGQERSPLH

j_gene: TRBJ2-7
v_gene: TRBV6-2/TRBV6-3
CDR3aa: ASSYGHSYEQY

j_gene: TRBJ2-5
v_gene: TRBV5-4
CDR3aa: ASSSGTYQY

j_gene: TRBJ2-7
v_gene: TRBV7-3
CDR3aa: ASSLGRGHEQY

j_gene: TRBJ2-2
v_gene: TRBV19
CDR3aa: ASSIGVGELF

j_gene: TRBJ2-1
v_gene: TRBV5-4
CDR3aa: ASSRPGTGEEF

j_gene: TRBJ2-2
v_gene: TRBV18
CDR3aa: ASSPSAVGGELF

j_gene: TRBJ1-2
v_gene: TRBV7-2
CDR3aa: ASSTRGQGYGYT

j_gene: TRBJ2-7
v_gene: TRBV2
CDR3aa: ASSEGRTSFGHEQY

j_gene: TRBJ1-2
v_gene: TRBV7-2
CDR3aa: ASSLVPGGKDGYT

j_gene: TRBJ1-2
v_gene: TRBV6-5
CDR3aa: ASTDGGGYT

j_gene: TRBJ2-7
v_gene: TRBV29-1
CDR3aa: SVGVYSTSSYEQY

j_gene: TRBJ2-7
v_gene: TRBV3-1/TRBV3-2
CDR3aa: AGLGRGLLLDEQY